This T cell receptor beta chain comes out of a study of blood T cells in healthy people across ages. CDR3 length equals 16 residues. CDR1 and CDR2 (germline): SGDLS, YYNGEE. Losses at the gene ends were 3 bases for V and 4 bases for J; bases not matched to a gene: 6. For the second PCR, which ran for about 6 to 11 cycles, a sample-barcoded 5' primer and a J-beta primer mix were used. TCRdb used MiXCR to reprocess the 5' RACE reads, holding one entry per CDR3 protein. The table includes about 900,000 distinct CDR3 sequences, roughly 50% detected once. A note on this clonotype: Its specificity is unknown.

Findings and caveats of the study: Age brought a roughly linear fall in TCR beta diversity measured per million T cells.

The sequenced sample consisted of blood. V usage is TRBV9 and J usage is TRBJ2-3; TRBD1 aligns across 12 bases. The receptor was derived from a man aged 30-40 years in good health. CDR3 DNA sequence: TGTGCCAGCAGCGCGGGGGGACAGGGGGCAGCAGATACGCAGTATTTT. It translates to CASSAGGQGAADTQYF.